Below are 8 T cell receptor beta chains sequenced from a single sample in a study of OX40 agonist ivuxolimab in advanced cancers. Repertoires were generated with immunoSEQ multiplex PCR, while TCRdb's copy carries only in-frame clones and drops some. The sample has about 48,000 clones, around 83% seen once. This material consisted of CD4+ or CD8+ T cells sorted from blood, taken in a trial of the OX40 agonist ivuxolimab. Receptors originate from an adult with an advanced solid tumor such as melanoma, head and neck, liver or kidney cancer.

This clone was seen once. The V gene is TRBV6-1, the J gene TRBJ2-5; unclear D gene. V was pared by 6 bases and J by 5 bases, with 13 bases between. From germline, CDR1 is MNHNS and CDR2 SASEGT. This CDR3 contains 13 residues. CDR3 region: CASSSRPWETQYF. The CDR3 DNA is TGTGCCAGCAGCTCCCGCCCCTGGGAGACCCAGTACTTC.

The V gene is TRBV5-4, the J gene TRBJ2-7, with a weak D call TRBD2 (5 bases). The CDR3 runs 17 residues. V gave up 0 bases and J gave up 0 bases, with 16 bases separating them. Germline-derived CDR1 and CDR2 are SGHNT and YYREEE (reference sequence). The CDR3 region has the DNA TGTGCCAGCAGCTTGGCCTCGGTAGCGCAGAGCTCCTACGAGCAGTACTTC. It is translated as CASSLASVAQSSYEQYF.

This clone qualifies as medium-sized. The genes are TRBV28 and TRBJ2-5; D gene ambiguous. The CDR3 totals 14 residues. From germline, CDR1 is MDHEN and CDR2 SYDVKM. The V end lost 7 bases, the J end lost 2 bases, and 14 bases lay between the germline ends. CDR3 bases: TGTGCCAGCAAACCTAGGCAGGTGCAAGAGACCCAGTACTTC. Protein: CASKPRQVQETQYF.

This chain connects TRBV7-3 to TRBJ2-5; D call uncertain. The V end was cut by 2 bases, the J end by 5 bases, with 9 bases between. The germline V gene has CDR1 SGHTA and CDR2 FQGTGA. CDR3 size: 13 residues. CDR3 sequence: CASSLAPGETQYF. CDR3 nucleotide sequence: TGTGCCAGCAGCTTAGCTCCCGGGGAGACCCAGTACTTC.

The chain combines TRBV25-1 with TRBJ2-1; 9 positions match TRBD2. The CDR3 covers 16 residues. V was pared by 2 bases and J by 2 bases, with 4 bases of the junction left unmatched. Germline V lookup: CDR1 MGHDK, CDR2 SYGVNS. DNA of the CDR3: TGTGCCAGCAGTGAAGTCGGCGGGAGGGCCTACAATGAGCAGTTCTTC. Amino acids: CASSEVGGRAYNEQFF. The entire variable domain, with the rest obtained from reference TRBV25-1 and TRBJ2-1, is as follows: EADIYQTPRYLVIGTGKKITLECSQTMGHDKMYWYQQDPGMELHLIHYSYGVNSTEKGDLSSESTVSRIRTEHFPLTLESARPSHTSQYLCASSEVGGRAYNEQFFGPGTRLTVL.

This clone was counted between two and nine times. V gene TRBV14 combines with J gene TRBJ1-2; D is undetermined. The CDR3 extends over 14 amino acids. V lost 3 bases and J lost 0, with 8 bases in between. Germline assignment: CDR1 SGHDN and CDR2 FVKESK. The CDR3 reads CASSQVGPNYGYTF. The CDR3 DNA reads as TGTGCCAGCAGCCAGGTCGGACCTAACTATGGCTACACCTTC.

The CDR3 spells CASSPGRYNEQFF. DNA of the CDR3: TGCGCCAGCAGTCCGGGGCGGTACAATGAGCAGTTCTTC. The gene calls are TRBV10-2 and TRBJ2-1; tentatively, D is TRBD1 or TRBD2 (5 bases each). Germline values: CDR1 WSHSY, CDR2 SAAADI. The V and J ends lost 5 bases and 4 bases respectively, with 9 bases between them. This CDR3 has 13 amino acids.

The rearrangement uses TRBV10-3 and TRBJ1-1; no reliable D call. Germline lookup yields CDR1 ENHRY and CDR2 SYGVKD. CDR3 length: 14 residues. Trimming removed 6 bases at V and 4 bases at J, with 15 bases between. In nucleotides, the CDR3 is TGTGCCATCAGCTCCGACCAAGGTGGCACTGAAGCTTTCTTT. It yields the protein CAISSDQGGTEAFF.